These 18 T cell receptor beta chains share one sample of origin, sequenced in a study of post-analysis software for immune sequencing data. Study results and caveats: The five TRBV segments detected at higher frequency in patients than in controls included TRBV5-6, TRBV5-1 and TRBV20-1.

Their antigens are not known. The library was made from cDNA and included unique molecular identifiers. TCRdb re-analysed the PCR reads in MiXCR, keeping a single row per CDR3 protein. The sample lists 380,000 or so distinct CDR3 sequences; less than 40% were seen once. The sample taken for sequencing was blood. The receptors shown here come from a girl aged 10-17 years with multiple sclerosis.

In this sample, this clonotype turned up a few times. The V gene is TRBV19, the J gene TRBJ2-1; D is perhaps TRBD1 or TRBD2 (5 bases each). CDR3 length: 12 residues. Per germline, CDR1 LNHDA and CDR2 SQIVND (reference sequence). V lost 5 bases and J 9 bases, leaving 11 bases between the germline ends. The CDR3 sequence: CASSSGTGEQFF. DNA for the CDR3: TGTGCCAGTAGTTCAGGGACGGGTGAGCAGTTCTTC. Based on the CDR3 plus reference TRBV19 and TRBJ2-1, the full variable domain is DGGITQSPKYLFRKEGQNVTLSCEQNLNHDAMYWYRQDPGQGLRLIYYSQIVNDFQKGDIAEGYSVSREKKESFPLTVTSAQKNPTAFYLCASSSGTGEQFFGPGTRLTVL.

The V and J genes are TRBV20-1 and TRBJ2-5; 11 bases match TRBD1. The V and J ends lost 3 bases and 5 bases, in that order; junction bases with no gene match: 8. The germline CDR1 and CDR2 sequences are DFQATT and SNEGSKA (reference sequence). The CDR3 is 15 amino acids. In DNA, the CDR3 is TGCAGTGCTAGTAGGGGACAGGGGGAAGGCGAGACCCAGTACTTC. Translating it yields CSASRGQGEGETQYF.

The J gene is TRBJ1-2, the V gene TRBV7-2; D not certain. The ends were cut back, 1 base at V and 7 bases at J, with 10 bases in the middle. This CDR3 has 13 amino acids. Germline assignment: CDR1 SGHTA and CDR2 FQGNSA. CDR3 region: CASSLDTYSGYTF. The CDR3 DNA reads TGTGCCAGCAGCTTAGACACATACAGTGGCTACACCTTC.

J is TRBJ2-1 and V is TRBV7-9; TRBD2 matches at 8 bases. This CDR3 spans 14 amino acids. Germline CDR1 is SEHNR and CDR2 is FQNEAQ (reference sequence). V shed 11 bases, J shed 1 base, and the junction held 7 bases outside the gene matches. The CDR3 DNA sequence: TGTGCCGCCCCCACTAGCGGATCCTACAATGAGCAGTTCTTC. Residues: CAAPTSGSYNEQFF.

The chain is built from TRBV2 and TRBJ2-7; D uncertain. Germline CDR1 is SNHLY and CDR2 is FYNNEI. CDR3 length: 13 amino acids. V was clipped by 3 bases and J by 0 bases, with 6 bases between them. CDR3 sequence: CASSDGSSYEQYF. In DNA form, the CDR3 reads TGTGCCAGCAGTGACGGCAGCTCCTACGAGCAGTACTTC.

This clonotype has a handful of counts. The genes are TRBV4-1 and TRBJ1-5, with D tentatively TRBD1 (6 bases). V lost 4 bases to trimming and J lost 5 bases, with 12 bases between them. There are 14 residues in the CDR3. The germline V gene has CDR1 MGHRA and CDR2 YSYEKL. The CDR3 DNA is TGCGCCAGCAGCCCCCGGGGGCTAGATCAGCCCCAGCATTTT. Protein product: CASSPRGLDQPQHF.

This clonotype was observed a handful of times. V usage is TRBV19 and J usage is TRBJ2-3; 11 bases fit TRBD2. Germline V gene sequence: CDR1 LNHDA, CDR2 SQIVND (reference sequence). J gave up 0 bases and V 10 bases, and 3 bases lay outside the gene matches. The CDR3 has 14 amino acids. Here the CDR3 reads CATLAGGSTDTQYF. As DNA, the CDR3 is TGTGCCACTTTAGCGGGGGGGAGCACAGATACGCAGTATTTT.

In its sample, this clonotype was seen a few times. J is TRBJ2-5 and V is TRBV15; tentative D call: TRBD1 (6 bases). Trimming removed 0 bases from V and 4 bases from J, with 12 bases in between. CDR3 length: 15 residues. Germline V gene lookup returns CDR1 LNHNV and CDR2 YYDKDF (reference sequence). The CDR3 sequence is CATSRETGRTETQYF. In DNA, the CDR3 is TGTGCCACCAGCAGAGAAACAGGGAGAACAGAGACCCAGTACTTC.

The rearrangement uses TRBV4-3 and TRBJ2-1, with 8 bases fitting TRBD1. The CDR3 has 16 residues. Germline-derived CDR1 and CDR2 are LGHNA and YSLEER. After removal of 2 bases from V and 3 bases from J, the junction contained 6 bases not matched to a gene. As DNA, the CDR3 is TGCGCCAGCAGCCAAAGCCGGGACAGGTTCTACAATGAGCAGTTCTTC. Its translation: CASSQSRDRFYNEQFF.

This clonotype turned up a few times. This sequence joins TRBV4-1 and TRBJ1-4; 10 bases are shared with TRBD1. This CDR3 comprises 13 residues. Germline loops: CDR1 MGHRA, CDR2 YSYEKL. Trimming took 4 bases from V and 7 from J; bases not matched to a gene: 0. This CDR3 is CASSRTGGEKLFF. The CDR3 nucleotides are TGCGCCAGCAGCCGGACAGGGGGTGAAAAACTGTTTTTT.

The CDR3, as DNA: TGTGCCAGCAGTTGGACAGGGGGCGCTGACTATGGCTACACCTTC. The encoded protein is CASSWTGGADYGYTF. V is TRBV28 and J is TRBJ1-2, with 11 bases identical to TRBD1. In germline, CDR1 is MDHEN, CDR2 SYDVKM. V was clipped by 4 bases and J by 3 bases; unmatched bases: 4. CDR3 length equals 15 residues.

The rearrangement uses TRBV20-1 and TRBJ1-1; D is undetermined. The germline V gene encodes CDR1 DFQATT and CDR2 SNEGSKA (reference sequence). Trimming removed 2 bases at V and 1 base at J, with 11 bases between. This CDR3 has 14 residues. The CDR3 here is CSARLGSSNTEAFF. CDR3 DNA sequence: TGCAGTGCTAGATTGGGCTCCTCGAACACTGAAGCTTTCTTT.

This clonotype was seen only a few times. The chain joins TRBV27 to TRBJ2-7, with 9 bases lining up with TRBD2. This CDR3 has 14 residues. Looked up from germline, CDR1 is MNHEY and CDR2 is SMNVEV (reference sequence). V dropped 5 bases and J dropped 4; count of bases not matched to a gene: 6. The CDR3 reads CASSPYSGGYEQYF. In DNA, the CDR3 is TGTGCCAGCAGTCCTTATAGCGGGGGATACGAGCAGTACTTC.

This clonotype has more than one count but fewer than ten. The V and J genes are TRBV7-2 and TRBJ2-1; maybe TRBD1 (5 bases). V was trimmed by 7 bases and J by 2 bases, leaving 12 bases between them. The CDR3 length is 14 residues. Germline V gives CDR1 SGHTA, CDR2 FQGNSA. The CDR3, as DNA: TGTGCCAGCATTCAGGGTTACGCCTACAATGAGCAGTTCTTC. It encodes CASIQGYAYNEQFF.

The V call is TRBV18, the J call TRBJ2-2, with TRBD1 identical over 8 bases. The V segment lost 3 bases and the J segment 4 bases; nucleotides outside the gene matches: 4. The CDR3 covers 15 residues. CDR1 is KGHSH and CDR2 is LQKENI in the germline V gene. The CDR3 coding sequence is TGTGCCAGCTCACCCGGGACAGGCGGCACCGGGGAGCTGTTTTTT. It specifies CASSPGTGGTGELFF.

The rearrangement joins TRBV24-1 to TRBJ2-1; 7 positions match TRBD1. The CDR3 length is 16 residues. Germline CDR1 KGHDR, CDR2 SFDVKD. V dropped 2 bases and J dropped 4; count of bases not matched to a gene: 7. CDR3 bases: TGTGCCACCAGTGATTCGTCTCAGGGGGTATACAATGAGCAGTTCTTC. Encoded protein: CATSDSSQGVYNEQFF.

This chain joins TRBV10-2 and TRBJ2-3; a weak D match, TRBD2 (6 bases). This CDR3 is built from 16 residues. Germline V CDR1 and CDR2: WSHSY, SAAADI. V lost 2 bases to trimming and J lost 4 bases, with 16 bases between them. The CDR3 spells CASSERVAVDSDTQYF. DNA for the CDR3: TGCGCCAGCAGTGAGAGAGTAGCGGTCGATTCAGATACGCAGTATTTT.

This chain connects TRBV29-1 to TRBJ1-2, with D tentatively TRBD1 (5 bases). Germline V gives CDR1 SQVTM, CDR2 ANQGSEA. V gave up 4 bases and J gave up 7 bases, with 10 bases separating them. The CDR3 loop spans 11 amino acids. DNA for the CDR3: TGCAGCGTTGTCAGGGCAAGTGGCTACACCTTC. This codes for CSVVRASGYTF.